The rows below give T cell receptor beta chains drawn from one sample of a study of blood T cell repertoires in COVID-19. Repertoires were generated with immunoSEQ multiplex PCR, while TCRdb's copy carries only in-frame clones and drops some. Found here are about 60,000 clones, 75% to 85% of them singletons; the top ten hold 10%. Sequenced sample: peripheral blood. These receptors came from a man aged 45-60 years with COVID-19, enrolled during active disease. CDR3s include the opening cysteine and the closing phenylalanine or tryptophan. The D gene is left open where the match is weak. The listing skips clone size in some rows; elsewhere it reads once, few, many or a size class.

TRBJ1-1 | - | TRBV5-4 | - | TGTGCCAGCGAGTTCGGGGGGACGATTAACACTGAAGCTTTCTTT | CASEFGGTINTEAFF
TRBJ1-5 | few | TRBV6-6 | - | TGTGCCAGCAACTACTTAGGACAGCCCCAGCATTTT | CASNYLGQPQHF
TRBJ1-6 | - | TRBV7-9 | - | TGTGCCAGCAGCTTAGCCCAGGGAATTAATTCACCCCTCCACTTT | CASSLAQGINSPLHF
TRBJ1-5 | - | TRBV18 | - | TGTGCCAGCTCACCGGAGTATAGCAATCAGCCCCAGCATTTT | CASSPEYSNQPQHF
TRBJ1-6 | few | TRBV5-6 | - | TGTGCCAGCAGCACCACAGGGAATGATTCACCCCTCCACTTT | CASSTTGNDSPLHF
TRBJ1-6 | - | TRBV6-2/TRBV6-3 | - | TGTGCCAGCAGTTACCGAGGAGGAGGTTCACCCCTCCACTTT | CASSYRGGGSPLHF
TRBJ2-7 | - | TRBV19 | - | TGTGCCAGACAGGTCCCCTACGAGCAGTACTTC | CARQVPYEQYF
TRBJ2-1 | - | TRBV19 | - | TGTGCCAGTAGTACAACAGGGCTCCCCGATGAGCAGTTCTTC | CASSTTGLPDEQFF
TRBJ2-5 | - | TRBV29-1 | TRBD1 | TGCAGCGCAGTAGAGGTGGACAGGGCGGTAGAAGAGACCCAGTACTTC | CSAVEVDRAVEETQYF
TRBJ2-4 | - | TRBV5-4 | TRBD2 | TGTGCCAGCAGCTTGGCCAGCGGCGGGGGAGGGTTCAAAAACATTCAGTACTTC | CASSLASGGGGFKNIQYF
TRBJ1-6 | - | TRBV27 | - | TGTGCCAGCAGTTTTTCTCAGGGGCCGGATTCACCCCTCCACTTT | CASSFSQGPDSPLHF
TRBJ1-2 | - | TRBV7-9 | - | TGTGCCAGCAGCTTAGACACAGACTATGGCTACACCTTC | CASSLDTDYGYTF
TRBJ2-2 | - | TRBV10-3 | - | TGTGCCATCAGTGAGTCACGGAGGGGGGAGCTGTTTTTT | CAISESRRGELFF
TRBJ2-7 | once | TRBV3-1/TRBV3-2 | TRBD1 | TGTGCCAGCAGCCTCCTCGACCGGGACAGGGCTTACGAGCAGTACTTC | CASSLLDRDRAYEQYF
TRBJ1-5 | once | TRBV15 | - | TGTGCCACCAGCAGAGATCGGACAGTTCTCGGGCCCCAGCATTTT | CATSRDRTVLGPQHF
TRBJ2-2 | once | TRBV11-2 | - | TGTGCCAGCAGCTCCCGACTGGCCGAAAACACCGGGGAGCTGTTTTTT | CASSSRLAENTGELFF
TRBJ2-3 | - | TRBV5-4 | TRBD2 | TGTGCCAGCAGCCTCGGGGACTACGCAGATACGCAGTATTTT | CASSLGDYADTQYF
TRBJ2-7 | - | TRBV5-5 | - | TGTGCCAGCAGCCTGGGGCAGCCGAGGCACGAGCAGTACTTC | CASSLGQPRHEQYF
TRBJ1-2 | once | TRBV9 | - | TGTGCCAGCAGCGCTAGACGGAGTAACTATGGCTACACCTTC | CASSARRSNYGYTF
TRBJ1-2 | few | TRBV4-3 | - | TGCGCCAGCACGCCAGGGTTGCGGAATGGCTACACCTTC | CASTPGLRNGYTF
TRBJ2-2 | - | TRBV12-2 | - | TGTGCAAGTCGCTTAACGGACAGGGGGTTAATTGGCGGGGAGCTGTTTTTT | CASRLTDRGLIGGELFF
TRBJ2-7 | - | TRBV3-1/TRBV3-2 | - | TGTGCCAGCAGCCAAGACCCTGCAGGGGCAAGGCACGAGCAGTACTTC | CASSQDPAGARHEQYF
TRBJ2-3 | - | TRBV4-1 | - | TGCGCCAGCAGCTCATGGACACCCGCTAGCACAGATACGCAGTATTTT | CASSSWTPASTDTQYF
TRBJ2-1 | - | TRBV25-1 | - | TGTGCCAGCAGTGAATCTGGGCGATACAATGAGCAGTTCTTC | CASSESGRYNEQFF
TRBJ1-3 | - | TRBV28 | TRBD1 | TGTGCCACCATGCCTGACAGGGGTGACACCATATATTTT | CATMPDRGDTIYF
TRBJ1-4 | - | TRBV28 | TRBD1 | TGTGCCAGCAACTTGGACAGGGTCAATGAAAAACTGTTTTTT | CASNLDRVNEKLFF